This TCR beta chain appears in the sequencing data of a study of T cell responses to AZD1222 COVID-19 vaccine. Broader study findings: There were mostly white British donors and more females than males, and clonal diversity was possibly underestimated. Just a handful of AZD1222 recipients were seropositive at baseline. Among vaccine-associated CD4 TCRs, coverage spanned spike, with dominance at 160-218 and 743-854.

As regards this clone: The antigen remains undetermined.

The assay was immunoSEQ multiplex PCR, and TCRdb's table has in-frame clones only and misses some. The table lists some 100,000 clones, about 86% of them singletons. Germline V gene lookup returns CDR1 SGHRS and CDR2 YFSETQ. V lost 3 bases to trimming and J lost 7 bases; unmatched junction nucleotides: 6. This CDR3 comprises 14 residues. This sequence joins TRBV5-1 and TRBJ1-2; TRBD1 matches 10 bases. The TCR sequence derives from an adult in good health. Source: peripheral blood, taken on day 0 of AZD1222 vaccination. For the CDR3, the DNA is TGCGCCAGCAGCTCCGGACAGGGGGGCAGTGGCTACACCTTC. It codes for CASSSGQGGSGYTF.